Listed below are T cell receptor beta chains from one sample, sequenced in a study of human T cells and chemical hapten exposure. TCRdb processed the RACE reads anew with MiXCR; each CDR3 protein has one entry. The sample has fewer than 85,000 distinct CDR3 sequences, roughly 8.6% seen once. The sample consisted of whole blood. The receptor set was obtained from a male donor in good health. Some clones in this sample may be carry-over from other donors' samples. Both conserved end residues are part of each CDR3. A D gene is named only where the DNA matches it firmly. Only some rows state a clone size, as once, few, many or a class for expanded clones.

>NA|TRBJ1-1|15|TRBV6-2/TRBV6-3|NA
CASRITGTGNTEAFF
TGTGCCAGCAGAATCACCGGGACTGGGAACACTGAAGCTTTCTTT
>NA|TRBJ2-7|13|TRBV5-1|many
CASSLGGNYEQYF
TGCGCCAGCAGCTTGGGCGGGAACTACGAGCAGTACTTC
>NA|TRBJ2-4|15|TRBV6-5|few
CASSYAGIAKNIQYF
TGTGCCAGCAGTTACGCGGGAATAGCCAAAAACATTCAGTACTTC
>NA|TRBJ1-2|13|TRBV5-1|NA
CASSWADTYGYTF
TGCGCCAGCAGCTGGGCGGACACCTATGGCTACACCTTC
>TRBD1|TRBJ2-7|15|TRBV9|few
CASSVGGQSSYEQYF
TGTGCCAGCAGCGTAGGGGGACAGAGCTCCTACGAGCAGTACTTC
>NA|TRBJ2-3|14|TRBV7-2|NA
CASSQRASTDTQYF
TGTGCCAGCAGCCAACGGGCTAGCACAGATACGCAGTATTTT
>NA|TRBJ1-2|12|TRBV29-1|NA
CSVEDGGGGYTF
TGCAGCGTTGAAGACGGGGGTGGTGGCTACACCTTC
>TRBD1|TRBJ1-2|13|TRBV7-9|NA
CASSSRQGYGYTF
TGTGCCAGCAGCTCGAGACAGGGCTATGGCTACACCTTC
>TRBD1|TRBJ1-1|13|TRBV29-1|NA
CSVESGQLTEAFF
TGCAGCGTTGAATCGGGACAGCTGACTGAAGCTTTCTTT
>NA|TRBJ1-6|15|TRBV6-5|few
CASSLGDGYNSPLHF
TGTGCCAGCAGCCTGGGGGACGGCTATAATTCACCCCTCCACTTT
>NA|TRBJ1-1|14|TRBV9|NA
CASSVAGGHTEAFF
TGTGCCAGCAGCGTAGCGGGGGGCCACACTGAAGCTTTCTTT
>NA|TRBJ2-1|12|TRBV29-1|many
CSVPGDRNEQFF
TGCAGCGTCCCGGGAGATAGGAATGAGCAGTTCTTC
>TRBD1|TRBJ1-6|14|TRBV6-5|many
CASSTQGRNSPLHF
TGTGCCAGCAGTACACAGGGGAGAAATTCACCCCTCCACTTT
>NA|TRBJ1-1|14|TRBV11-2|few
CASNTRQGNTEAFF
TGTGCCAGCAACACGCGGCAGGGGAACACTGAAGCTTTCTTT
>NA|TRBJ2-7|12|TRBV7-2|many
CASSPPDYEQYF
TGTGCCAGCAGCCCCCCGGACTACGAGCAGTACTTC
>NA|TRBJ2-3|17|TRBV6-2/TRBV6-3|few
CASSYNDWKPSTDTQYF
TGTGCCAGCAGTTACAACGACTGGAAGCCTAGCACAGATACGCAGTATTTT
>NA|TRBJ2-1|15|TRBV4-3|NA
CASSRQEGLRNEQFF
TGCGCCAGCAGCCGCCAGGAGGGGCTACGGAATGAGCAGTTCTTC
>NA|TRBJ2-2|15|TRBV20-1|few
CSARESPPSTGELFF
TGCAGTGCGAGAGAAAGCCCTCCCTCCACCGGGGAGCTGTTTTTT
>NA|TRBJ1-1|14|TRBV5-1|NA
CASSLPDRNTEAFF
TGCGCCAGCAGCTTACCTGACAGAAACACTGAAGCTTTCTTT
>NA|TRBJ2-5|14|TRBV9|NA
CASSVGTGQETQYF
TGTGCCAGCAGCGTAGGAACGGGCCAAGAGACCCAGTACTTC
>TRBD1|TRBJ1-4|15|TRBV4-1|few
CASSQTGGSNEKLFF
TGCGCCAGCAGCCAGACAGGGGGATCTAATGAAAAACTGTTTTTT
>NA|TRBJ2-1|16|TRBV5-4|NA
CASSLGAPGSYNEQFF
TGTGCCAGCAGCTTGGGCGCCCCCGGCTCCTACAATGAGCAGTTCTTC
>NA|TRBJ2-3|12|TRBV12-3/TRBV12-4|NA
CASQISTDTQYF
TGTGCCAGCCAAATAAGCACAGATACGCAGTATTTT
>NA|TRBJ2-3|14|TRBV11-2|many
CASSILPGTDTQYF
TGTGCCAGCAGCATTCTCCCCGGCACAGATACGCAGTATTTT
>TRBD1|TRBJ1-1|16|TRBV6-2/TRBV6-3|few
CASIPHQGVGDTEAFF
TGTGCCAGCATCCCCCACCAGGGGGTGGGGGACACTGAAGCTTTCTTT
>NA|TRBJ2-4|13|TRBV19|few
CASSISRENIQYF
TGTGCCAGTAGTATCTCTCGGGAGAACATTCAGTACTTC
>TRBD2|TRBJ2-3|18|TRBV10-2|NA
CASRNYSLAGGRGDTQYF
TGCGCCAGCAGAAACTATTCACTAGCGGGGGGGCGAGGAGATACGCAGTATTTT
>TRBD1|TRBJ1-5|19|TRBV6-2/TRBV6-3|NA
CASSPRTGIASVGNQPQHF
TGTGCCAGCAGTCCACGGACAGGGATCGCTTCGGTGGGCAATCAGCCCCAGCATTTT
>NA|TRBJ1-1|15|TRBV5-6|few
CASSLGSGMNTEAFF
TGTGCCAGCAGCTTGGGATCCGGCATGAACACTGAAGCTTTCTTT
>NA|TRBJ2-7|14|TRBV20-1|many
CSARVTGTRGEQYF
TGCAGTGCTAGGGTTACAGGGACACGGGGCGAGCAGTACTTC
>TRBD1|TRBJ1-1|17|TRBV5-6|many
CASSLVHRGPMNTEAFF
TGTGCCAGCAGCTTGGTCCACAGGGGGCCAATGAACACTGAAGCTTTCTTT
>NA|TRBJ2-7|12|TRBV10-3|few
CAIGREPYEQYF
TGTGCCATTGGACGGGAGCCCTACGAGCAGTACTTC
>NA|TRBJ1-1|16|TRBV5-1|NA
CASSLGEVLGATEAFF
TGCGCCAGCAGCTTGGGGGAGGTTTTGGGGGCCACTGAAGCTTTCTTT